The 4 T cell receptor beta chains in this list originate from one sample, sequenced in a study of blood T cell repertoires in COVID-19. Here immunoSEQ multiplex PCR was the method, and the copy in TCRdb shows in-frame clones only, minus some. The table includes 30,000 to 50,000 clones, roughly 85% detected once. Material for sequencing was peripheral blood. These TCRs come from a human donor in a cohort sampled during active COVID-19.

The chain carries TRBV6-5 and TRBJ1-2, with a weak D call TRBD1 (6 bases). Germline V gene lookup returns CDR1 MNHEY and CDR2 SVGAGI. This CDR3 has 15 residues. Trimming left V 1 base short and J 6 bases short, with 15 bases between. The DNA for the CDR3 is TGTGCCAGCAGTTACTTCGGACAGTCCGGGAATGGCTACACCTTC. Amino acids: CASSYFGQSGNGYTF.

The rearrangement uses TRBV5-6 and TRBJ1-6, with D tentatively TRBD1 (5 bases). Looked up from germline, CDR1 is SGHDT and CDR2 is YYEEEE. The CDR3 extends over 15 amino acids. V lost 0 bases and J 10 bases, leaving 14 bases between the germline ends. This chain's CDR3 is CASSLAGGPTSPLHF. CDR3 bases: TGTGCCAGCAGCTTGGCCGGGGGTCCCACCTCACCCCTCCACTTT.

This clone came up a few times. V gene TRBV27 combines with J gene TRBJ1-1; D is unresolved. The CDR3 contains 14 residues. V was shortened by 7 bases and J by 1 base, with 13 bases between the two germline ends. CDR1 and CDR2 from the germline V gene are MNHEY and SMNVEV (reference sequence). The DNA of the CDR3 is TGTGCCAGCACCTCAGTGGGAGGGAACACTGAAGCTTTCTTT. It codes for CASTSVGGNTEAFF.

This sequence joins TRBV5-4 and TRBJ2-1, with 7 bases matching TRBD1. The germline V gene has CDR1 SGHNT and CDR2 YYREEE (reference sequence). This CDR3 comprises 15 residues. Unmatched junction bases numbered 9, after V lost 4 bases and J lost 5 bases. CDR3 nucleotides: TGTGCCAGCAGCCCAACCCCGACAGGGAACAATGAGCAGTTCTTC. Translation gives CASSPTPTGNNEQFF.